This T cell receptor beta chain is drawn from a study of blood T cells in healthy people across ages. Trimming shortened V by 1 base and J by 7 bases, and 8 bases separated the two germline ends. Germline V gives CDR1 DFQATT, CDR2 SNEGSKA (reference sequence). The CDR3 loop spans 12 amino acids. Combining a sample-barcoded 5' primer with a J-beta primer mix, a second PCR ran for about 6 to 12 cycles. TCRdb re-derived calls from the 5' RACE reads in MiXCR, one entry per CDR3 protein. The data show 1.5 million or so distinct CDR3 sequences, with 40% to 50% seen just once and 7.9% held by the top ten. The TCR comes from a young woman in good health. The chain carries TRBV20-1 and TRBJ2-1; the D is unclear. Sequenced sample: blood. CDR3 loop: CSARVGWNEQFF. DNA of the CDR3: TGCAGTGCTAGAGTAGGGTGGAATGAGCAGTTCTTC.